Listed below are T cell receptor beta chains from one sample, sequenced in a study of T cell responses to AZD1222 COVID-19 vaccine. Measured with immunoSEQ multiplex PCR; TCRdb has only the in-frame clones, and not every one. The sample contains 150,000 to 200,000 clones, 92% of which appear only once. The specimen comprised peripheral blood, sampled 28 days after the second AZD1222 dose. The receptors here all came from an adult who received the AZD1222 COVID-19 vaccine. The CDR3 runs from the conserved cysteine through the conserved F or W. Size values are once, few and many counts, or a class for expanded clones, and some rows have none.

V: TRBV18
J: TRBJ2-2
size: .
CDR3: CASSPGLGNTGELFF

V: TRBV11-2
J: TRBJ1-1
size: .
CDR3: CASSLDRRTEAFF

V: TRBV30
J: TRBJ1-1
size: .
CDR3: CAWRPTLTRTGGGEAFF

V: TRBV4-1
J: TRBJ1-1
size: .
CDR3: CASSQPPGGRAETEAFF

V: TRBV30
J: TRBJ1-1
size: .
CDR3: CAWSTTGGRTEAFF

V: TRBV30
J: TRBJ2-6
size: .
CDR3: CAWSSGANVLTF

V: TRBV5-4
J: TRBJ2-1
size: once
CDR3: CASSSTLDNEQFF

V: TRBV6-1
J: TRBJ2-2
size: few
CDR3: CASSDLAGAGGEMFF

V: TRBV25-1
J: TRBJ1-3
size: .
CDR3: CASRQVSTIYF

V: TRBV2
J: TRBJ2-2
size: few
CDR3: CASRSPPGGADTGELFF

V: TRBV19
J: TRBJ1-1
size: .
CDR3: CASSIGTGGYTEAFF

V: TRBV7-2
J: TRBJ1-5
size: few
CDR3: CASSYRGEQPQHF

V: TRBV14
J: TRBJ1-2
size: .
CDR3: CASSRGANYGYTF

V: TRBV5-5
J: TRBJ2-1
size: .
CDR3: CASSLSQGSYNEQFF

V: TRBV27
J: TRBJ1-1
size: .
CDR3: CASSYGTGSTEAFF

V: TRBV28
J: TRBJ2-1
size: .
CDR3: CATAGNNEQFF

V: TRBV5-1
J: TRBJ2-2
size: .
CDR3: CASSFGLAGGTNTGELFF

V: TRBV24-1
J: TRBJ1-5
size: once
CDR3: CATSASTLQPQHF

V: TRBV3-1/TRBV3-2
J: TRBJ1-1
size: .
CDR3: CASSPTPDPRGTEAFF

V: TRBV7-9
J: TRBJ2-1
size: .
CDR3: CASSLRTGGGNEQFF

V: TRBV7-9
J: TRBJ2-7
size: .
CDR3: CASSRGQGYEQYF

V: TRBV7-6
J: TRBJ1-1
size: .
CDR3: CASSFGSGGQGETEAFF

V: TRBV21-1
J: TRBJ2-6
size: few
CDR3: CASSILDCNSGANVLTF

V: TRBV4-1
J: TRBJ1-2
size: .
CDR3: CASSQENSYYGYTF

V: TRBV7-9
J: TRBJ2-7
size: .
CDR3: CASSQGGGYEQYF

V: TRBV3-1/TRBV3-2
J: TRBJ1-4
size: .
CDR3: CASSAGGGATNEKLFF

V: TRBV20-1
J: TRBJ1-5
size: .
CDR3: CSASQPFDQPQHF

V: TRBV7-9
J: TRBJ1-3
size: .
CDR3: CASSLTGGNGNTIYF

V: TRBV28
J: TRBJ1-2
size: .
CDR3: CASSLTGALGYTF

V: TRBV5-4
J: TRBJ2-3
size: .
CDR3: CASSLPGTDTQYF

V: TRBV13
J: TRBJ2-7
size: once
CDR3: CASSSPRAGGYEQYF

V: TRBV6-5
J: TRBJ1-6
size: few
CDR3: CASRPGYGNSPLHF

V: TRBV5-1
J: TRBJ1-1
size: once
CDR3: CASSLALGADRAFF

V: TRBV19
J: TRBJ1-5
size: .
CDR3: CASSGTGGVQPQHF

V: TRBV7-2
J: TRBJ1-2
size: .
CDR3: CASSQGQNYGYTF

V: TRBV5-8
J: TRBJ1-5
size: .
CDR3: CASSLGGNRLIGSNQPQHF

V: TRBV4-1
J: TRBJ1-1
size: few
CDR3: CASSHSRLHHDTEAFF

V: TRBV4-1
J: TRBJ2-1
size: .
CDR3: CASSQGGQGRDEQFF

V: TRBV12-3/TRBV12-4
J: TRBJ1-3
size: .
CDR3: CASSPRSGNTIYF

V: TRBV9
J: TRBJ1-6
size: .
CDR3: CASSGQGNSPLHF